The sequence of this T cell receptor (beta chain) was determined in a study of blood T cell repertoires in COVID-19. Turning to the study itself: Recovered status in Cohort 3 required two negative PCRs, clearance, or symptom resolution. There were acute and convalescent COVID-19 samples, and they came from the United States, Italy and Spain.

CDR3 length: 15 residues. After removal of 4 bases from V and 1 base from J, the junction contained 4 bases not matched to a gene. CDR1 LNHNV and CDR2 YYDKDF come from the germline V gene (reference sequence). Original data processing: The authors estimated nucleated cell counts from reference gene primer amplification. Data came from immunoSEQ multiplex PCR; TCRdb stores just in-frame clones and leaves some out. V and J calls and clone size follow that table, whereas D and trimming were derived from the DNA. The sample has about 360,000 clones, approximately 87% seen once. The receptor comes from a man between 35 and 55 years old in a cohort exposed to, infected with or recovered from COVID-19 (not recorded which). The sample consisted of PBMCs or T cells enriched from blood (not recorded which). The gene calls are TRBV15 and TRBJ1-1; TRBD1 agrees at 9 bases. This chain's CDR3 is CATSIMTGGNTEAFF. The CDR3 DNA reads TGTGCCACCAGCATAATGACAGGGGGGAACACTGAAGCTTTCTTT.